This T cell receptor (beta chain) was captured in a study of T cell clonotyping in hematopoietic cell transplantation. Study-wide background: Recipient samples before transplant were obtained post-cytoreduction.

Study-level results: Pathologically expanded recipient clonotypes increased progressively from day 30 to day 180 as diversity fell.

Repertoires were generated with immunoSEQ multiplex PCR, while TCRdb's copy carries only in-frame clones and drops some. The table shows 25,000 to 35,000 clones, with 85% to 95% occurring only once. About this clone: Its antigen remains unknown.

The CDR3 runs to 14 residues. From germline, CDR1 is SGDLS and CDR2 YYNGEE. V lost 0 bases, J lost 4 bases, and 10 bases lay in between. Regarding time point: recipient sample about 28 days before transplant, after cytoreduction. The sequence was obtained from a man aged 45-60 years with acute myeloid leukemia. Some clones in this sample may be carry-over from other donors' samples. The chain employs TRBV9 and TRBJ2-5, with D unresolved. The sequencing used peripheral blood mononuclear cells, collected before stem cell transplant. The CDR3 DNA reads TGTGCCAGCAGCGTAGCTGGGATCGGAGAGACCCAGTACTTC. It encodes CASSVAGIGETQYF.